Below are 17 T cell receptor beta chains sequenced from a single sample in a study of blood T cell repertoires in COVID-19. Libraries were prepared by immunoSEQ multiplex PCR; TCRdb keeps only in-frame clonotypes and omits some of them. Counted here are about 270,000 clones, around nine tenths occurring once; the ten biggest clones make up approximately 1.8%. The sequencing input was PBMCs or T cells enriched from blood (not recorded which). These TCRs come from a woman aged 55-70 years who had recovered from COVID-19.

V usage is TRBV24-1 and J usage is TRBJ2-5; D gene unclear. The CDR3 covers 13 residues. V lost 5 bases to trimming and J lost 0 bases, with 6 bases between them. Germline assignment: CDR1 KGHDR and CDR2 SFDVKD. The DNA of the CDR3 is TGTGCCACCAGTGTGGCTTACCAAGAGACCCAGTACTTC. Translating gives CATSVAYQETQYF.

This chain joins TRBV27 and TRBJ2-1; 10 bases fit TRBD2. V was clipped by 7 bases and J by 7 bases; unmatched bases: 10. Looked up from germline, CDR1 is MNHEY and CDR2 is SMNVEV (reference sequence). The CDR3 runs to 15 residues. The CDR3 region has the DNA TGTGCCAGCACCTCGGGGGAGCGGGGGGGGAATGAGCAGTTCTTC. The encoded protein is CASTSGERGGNEQFF.

The chain uses TRBV6-1 and TRBJ2-7, with 7 bases lining up with TRBD2. The ends lost 2 bases at V and 3 bases at J; junction bases unmatched: 4. This CDR3 contains 14 residues. Germline assignment: CDR1 MNHNS and CDR2 SASEGT. The chain's CDR3 is CASSEPGLNYEQYF. CDR3 in DNA: TGTGCCAGCAGTGAACCGGGACTAAACTACGAGCAGTACTTC.

This clone occurred once. The chain has TRBV2 and TRBJ1-3, with D possibly TRBD1 on 5 matching bases. V was pared by 0 bases and J by 0 bases, with 9 bases between. The CDR3 is made up of 16 amino acids. Looked up from germline, CDR1 is SNHLY and CDR2 is FYNNEI. Here the CDR3 DNA reads TGTGCCAGCAGTGAAGCAGGGGTCAGCTCTGGAAACACCATATATTTT. It yields the protein CASSEAGVSSGNTIYF.

This chain links TRBV28 with TRBJ2-1; weak D call: TRBD2 (6 bases). Trimming left V 4 bases short and J 3 bases short, with 16 bases between. The CDR3 is 16 residues long. Germline V CDR1 and CDR2: MDHEN, SYDVKM. The CDR3 reads CASSSRLGRDYNEQFF. CDR3 bases: TGTGCCAGCAGTTCCCGTTTAGGGCGGGACTACAATGAGCAGTTCTTC.

The chain combines TRBV11-2 with TRBJ2-1; 12 bases map to TRBD2. With 5 bases clipped from V and 3 bases from J, the junction kept 8 bases outside the gene matches. Per the germline V gene, CDR1 is SGHAT and CDR2 is FQNNGV. CDR3 size: 17 residues. This CDR3 reads CASSPRLAGVSYNEQFF. Here the CDR3 DNA reads TGTGCCAGCAGCCCCAGACTAGCGGGAGTGAGCTACAATGAGCAGTTCTTC.

The chain joins TRBV20-1 to TRBJ1-2; the D is unclear. This CDR3 contains 11 residues. Germline CDR1 is DFQATT and CDR2 is SNEGSKA (reference sequence). Trimming took off 2 bases at V and 8 bases at J, with 9 bases between the two ends. CDR3 sequence (DNA): TGCAGTGCTAGAAGAGGGAACGGCTACACCTTC. Translated: CSARRGNGYTF.

V and J are TRBV18 and TRBJ2-2; no clear D gene. The CDR3 contains 13 residues. Germline assignment: CDR1 KGHSH and CDR2 LQKENI. V lost 2 bases, J lost 6 bases, and 7 bases lay in between. The CDR3: CASSPAPSGELFF. The CDR3 DNA is TGTGCCAGCTCACCAGCGCCGTCCGGGGAGCTGTTTTTT.

This chain connects TRBV2 to TRBJ1-3; 7 nucleotides align to TRBD1. The V gene end was trimmed by 4 bases and the J gene end by 0 bases; junction bases not matched to a gene: 12. CDR1 is SNHLY and CDR2 is FYNNEI in the germline V gene. The CDR3 totals 18 residues. The CDR3 reads CASSAQPTGPISGNTIYF. In nucleotides, the CDR3 is TGTGCCAGCAGTGCTCAACCGACAGGGCCAATCTCTGGAAACACCATATATTTT.

The chain combines TRBV6-1 with TRBJ2-3, with TRBD2 matching 11 bases. The CDR3 runs 15 residues. From germline, CDR1 is MNHNS and CDR2 SASEGT. V lost 3 bases and J lost 6; bases outside the gene matches: 5. The CDR3 here is CASSELAGGYDTQYF. The CDR3 DNA reads as TGTGCCAGCAGTGAGCTAGCGGGGGGATACGATACGCAGTATTTT.

This chain connects TRBV4-1 to TRBJ1-5; 9 bases align to TRBD1. The CDR3 covers 15 residues. Germline assignment: CDR1 MGHRA and CDR2 YSYEKL. V shed 0 bases and J 4 bases; nucleotides not matched to a gene: 1. DNA of the CDR3: TGCGCCAGCAGCCAAGACGGACAGGGGAATCAGCCCCAGCATTTT. Protein sequence: CASSQDGQGNQPQHF.

This chain connects TRBV19 to TRBJ1-3, with D possibly TRBD1 on 5 matching bases. Trimming shortened V by 10 bases and J by 2 bases, and 18 bases separated the two germline ends. The length of the CDR3 is 15 residues. Germline values: CDR1 LNHDA, CDR2 SQIVND (reference sequence). The CDR3 DNA reads as TGTGCCACCAGCCCCCTCGACAGCCCTGGAAACACCATATATTTT. It is translated as CATSPLDSPGNTIYF.

This clone was detected only once. V gene TRBV3-1 (or the pseudogene TRBV3-2) combines with J gene TRBJ2-7; D not resolved. This CDR3 region has 12 residues. The ends were cut back, 5 bases at V and 2 bases at J, with 7 bases in the middle. Germline loops: CDR1 LGHDT, CDR2 YNNKEL (reference sequence). In DNA form, the CDR3 reads TGTGCCAGCAGCTATACAGCCTACGAGCAGTACTTC. This translates into CASSYTAYEQYF.

CDR3 residues: CASSQGQRRGEQYF. The CDR3 bases are TGTGCCAGCAGTCAGGGGCAGCGGCGAGGAGAGCAGTACTTC. The V gene is TRBV2, the J gene TRBJ2-7, with D possibly being TRBD1 (6 bases). Germline CDR1 reads SNHLY; CDR2 reads FYNNEI. V gave up 5 bases and J gave up 7 bases, with 18 bases separating them. The CDR3 is 14 amino acids. Based on the CDR3 plus reference TRBV2 and TRBJ2-7, the full variable domain is EPEVTQTPSHQVTQMGQEVILRCVPISNHLYFYWYRQILGQKVEFLVSFYNNEISEKSEIFDDQFSVERPDGSNFTLKIRSTKLEDSAMYFCASSQGQRRGEQYFGPGTRLTVT.

The chain joins TRBV5-1 to TRBJ2-2; 11 nucleotides line up with TRBD2. With 4 bases clipped from V and 6 bases from J, the junction kept 14 bases outside the gene matches. The CDR3 is 18 residues long. Germline V gene lookup returns CDR1 SGHRS and CDR2 YFSETQ. The DNA of the CDR3 is TGCGCCAGCAGCCCGGCCCCCGTGGGACTAGCGGAATCCGGGGAGCTGTTTTTT. Translation gives CASSPAPVGLAESGELFF.

V and J are TRBV11-1 and TRBJ2-7; D may be TRBD1 (6 bases). V was cut by 1 base and J by 5 bases, with 9 bases left in between. The V gene's germline CDR1 is SGHAT and CDR2 FQDESV (reference sequence). CDR3 length: 13 amino acids. The CDR3 loop is CASSLGQGNEQYF. Written as DNA, the CDR3 is TGTGCCAGCAGCTTAGGGCAGGGGAACGAGCAGTACTTC.

This clone was observed a single time. The V and J genes are TRBV30 and TRBJ1-1; D may be TRBD1 (5 bases). Germline CDR1 GTSNPN, CDR2 SVGIG (reference sequence). The CDR3 loop spans 13 amino acids. The V and J ends lost 3 bases and 5 bases respectively, with 13 bases between them. The CDR3 is CAWRAGGATEAFF. CDR3 coding DNA: TGTGCCTGGAGGGCGGGGGGAGCGACTGAAGCTTTCTTT.